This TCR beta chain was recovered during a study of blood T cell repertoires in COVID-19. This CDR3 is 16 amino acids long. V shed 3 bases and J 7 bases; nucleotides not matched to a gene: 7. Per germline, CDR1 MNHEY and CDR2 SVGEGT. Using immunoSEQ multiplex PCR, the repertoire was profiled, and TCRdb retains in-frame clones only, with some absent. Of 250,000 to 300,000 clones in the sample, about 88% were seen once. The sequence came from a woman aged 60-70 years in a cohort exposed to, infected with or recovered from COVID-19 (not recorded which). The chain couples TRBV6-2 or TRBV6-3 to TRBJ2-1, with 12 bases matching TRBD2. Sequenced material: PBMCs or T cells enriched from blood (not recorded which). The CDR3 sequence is CASSYYPLAGGNEQFF. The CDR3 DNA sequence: TGTGCCAGCAGTTATTACCCGCTAGCGGGAGGGAATGAGCAGTTCTTC.